This T cell receptor beta chain emerged from a study of early T cells in non-severe SARS-CoV-2 infection. This CDR3 comprises 17 residues. Deletions cut 2 bases from V and 2 bases from J, with 13 bases between. CDR1 and CDR2 from the germline V gene are MNHEY and SVGAGI. This clonotype was seen more than once but under ten times. TCRdb reanalysed the 5' RACE reads using MiXCR and keeps one entry per CDR3 protein. The sample comprises nearly 55,000 distinct CDR3 sequences, about 7.6% of which are singletons, and about 10% rests with the top ten. The receptor's source is an adult who was a healthcare worker with PCR-confirmed SARS-CoV-2 infection or an uninfected control (not recorded which). The sample was whole blood, taken at baseline. The chain recombines TRBV6-5 with TRBJ1-6; D is perhaps TRBD1 (5 bases). Here the CDR3 reads CASSYLDSTAYNSPLHF. DNA for the CDR3: TGTGCCAGCAGTTACCTAGACAGCACTGCCTATAATTCACCCCTCCACTTT.